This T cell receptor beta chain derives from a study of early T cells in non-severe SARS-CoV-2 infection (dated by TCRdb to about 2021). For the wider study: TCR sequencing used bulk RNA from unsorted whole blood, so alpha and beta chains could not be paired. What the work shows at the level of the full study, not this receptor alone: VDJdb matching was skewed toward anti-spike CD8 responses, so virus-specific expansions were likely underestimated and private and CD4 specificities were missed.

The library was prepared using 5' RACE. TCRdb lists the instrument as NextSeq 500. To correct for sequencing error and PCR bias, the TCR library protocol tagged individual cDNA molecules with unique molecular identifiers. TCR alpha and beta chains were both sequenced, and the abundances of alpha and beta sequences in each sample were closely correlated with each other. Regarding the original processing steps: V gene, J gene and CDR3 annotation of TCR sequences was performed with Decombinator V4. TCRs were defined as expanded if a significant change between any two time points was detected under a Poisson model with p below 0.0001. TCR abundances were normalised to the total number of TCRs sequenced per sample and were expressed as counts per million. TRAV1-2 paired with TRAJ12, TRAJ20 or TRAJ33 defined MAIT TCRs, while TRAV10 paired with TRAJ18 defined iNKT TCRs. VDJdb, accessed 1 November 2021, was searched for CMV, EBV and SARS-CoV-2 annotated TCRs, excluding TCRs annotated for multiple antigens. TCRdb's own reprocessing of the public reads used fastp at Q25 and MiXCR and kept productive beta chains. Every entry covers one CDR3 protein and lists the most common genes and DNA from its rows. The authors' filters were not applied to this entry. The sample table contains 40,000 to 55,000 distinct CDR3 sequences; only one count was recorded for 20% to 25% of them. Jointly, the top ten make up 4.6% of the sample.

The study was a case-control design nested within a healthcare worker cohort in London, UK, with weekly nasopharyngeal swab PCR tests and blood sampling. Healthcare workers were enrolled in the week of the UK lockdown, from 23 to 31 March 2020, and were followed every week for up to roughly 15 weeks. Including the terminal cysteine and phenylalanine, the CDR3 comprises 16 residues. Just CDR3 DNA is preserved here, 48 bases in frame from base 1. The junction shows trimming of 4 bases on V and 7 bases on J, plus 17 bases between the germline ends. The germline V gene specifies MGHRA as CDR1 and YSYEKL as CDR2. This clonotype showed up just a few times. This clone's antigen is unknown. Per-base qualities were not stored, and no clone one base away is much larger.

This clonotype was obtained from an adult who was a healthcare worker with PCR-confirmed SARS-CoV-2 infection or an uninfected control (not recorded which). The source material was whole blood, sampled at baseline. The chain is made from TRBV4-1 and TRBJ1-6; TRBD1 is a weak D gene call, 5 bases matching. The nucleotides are TGCGCCAGCAGCCGTATAACCGGGACGGAGAATTCACCCCTCCACTTT. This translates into CASSRITGTENSPLHF.